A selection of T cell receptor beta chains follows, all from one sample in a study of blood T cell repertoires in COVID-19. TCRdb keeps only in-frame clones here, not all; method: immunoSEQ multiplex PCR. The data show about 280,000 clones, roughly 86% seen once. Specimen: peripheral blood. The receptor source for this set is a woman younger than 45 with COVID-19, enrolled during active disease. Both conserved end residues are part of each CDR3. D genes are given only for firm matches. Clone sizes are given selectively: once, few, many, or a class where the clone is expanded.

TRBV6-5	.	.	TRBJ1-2	CASSRQGFYGYTF	TGTGCCAGCAGTCGTCAGGGTTTCTATGGCTACACCTTC
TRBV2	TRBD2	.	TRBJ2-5	CASKARLAEETQYF	TGTGCCAGCAAGGCCCGGCTAGCGGAAGAGACCCAGTACTTC
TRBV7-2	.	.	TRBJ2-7	CASSLDASPRREQYF	TGTGCCAGCAGCTTAGATGCATCCCCTAGGAGGGAGCAGTACTTC
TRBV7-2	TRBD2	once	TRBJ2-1	CASSVTRDYYNEQFF	TGTGCCAGCAGCGTAACCCGGGACTACTACAATGAGCAGTTCTTC
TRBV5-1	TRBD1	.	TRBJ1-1	CASSNDRVNTEAFF	TGCGCCAGCAGCAACGACAGGGTGAACACTGAAGCTTTCTTT
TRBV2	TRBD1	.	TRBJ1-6	CASFVGTGNSPLHF	TGTGCCAGTTTCGTCGGGACAGGCAATTCACCCCTCCACTTT
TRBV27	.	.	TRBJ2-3	CASSQGGKTDTQYF	TGTGCCAGCAGTCAGGGGGGTAAGACAGATACGCAGTATTTT
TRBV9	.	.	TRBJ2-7	CASSPTVVPYEQYF	TGTGCCAGCAGCCCGACAGTGGTTCCCTACGAGCAGTACTTC
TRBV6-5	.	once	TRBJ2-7	CASAAQAAYEQYF	TGTGCCAGCGCCGCGCAGGCTGCCTACGAGCAGTACTTC
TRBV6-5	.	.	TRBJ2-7	CASKIYGAGSYEQYF	TGTGCCAGCAAGATCTATGGTGCGGGCTCCTACGAGCAGTACTTC
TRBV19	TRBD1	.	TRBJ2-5	CASSIAGVRGKTQYF	TGTGCCAGTAGTATTGCAGGGGTCAGGGGGAAGACCCAGTACTTC
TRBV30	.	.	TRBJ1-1	CAWSVPGMNTEAFF	TGTGCCTGGAGTGTACCCGGGATGAACACTGAAGCTTTCTTT
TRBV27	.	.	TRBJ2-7	CASSLSLNNEQYF	TGTGCCAGCAGTTTATCCTTAAACAACGAGCAGTACTTC
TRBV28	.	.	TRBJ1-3	CASRPGDSGNTIYF	TGTGCCAGCAGGCCGGGGGACTCTGGAAACACCATATATTTT
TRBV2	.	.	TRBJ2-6	CASSRGSGGANVLTF	TGTGCCAGTTCCAGGGGATCGGGAGGGGCCAACGTCCTGACTTTC
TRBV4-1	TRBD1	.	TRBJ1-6	CASSLSPGQGNSPLHF	TGCGCCAGCAGCCTTTCGCCGGGACAGGGAAATTCACCCCTCCACTTT
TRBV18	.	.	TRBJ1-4	CASSPMRQRATNEKLFF	TGTGCCAGCTCACCAATGCGACAGCGAGCAACTAATGAAAAACTGTTTTTT
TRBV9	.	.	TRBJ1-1	CASSVGQGSGTEAFF	TGTGCCAGCAGCGTAGGGCAGGGGTCGGGCACTGAAGCTTTCTTT
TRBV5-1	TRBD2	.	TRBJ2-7	CASGEGMYEQYF	TGCGCCAGCGGGGAGGGGATGTACGAGCAGTACTTC
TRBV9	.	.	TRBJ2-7	CASSVGTAGYEQYF	TGTGCCAGCAGCGTAGGGACAGCCGGCTACGAGCAGTACTTC
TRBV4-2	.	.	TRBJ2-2	CASSLQGTGELFF	TGTGCCAGCAGCCTCCAGGGGACCGGGGAGCTGTTTTTT
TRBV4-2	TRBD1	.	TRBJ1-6	CASKGTGGRNNSPLHF	TGTGCCAGCAAAGGGACAGGGGGTAGAAATAATTCACCCCTCCACTTT
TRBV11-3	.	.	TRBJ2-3	CASSLGGAADTQYF	TGTGCCAGCAGCTTAGGAGGAGCGGCAGATACGCAGTATTTT
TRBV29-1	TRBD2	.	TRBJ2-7	CSVEGASGSYEQYF	TGCAGCGTTGAAGGCGCTAGCGGGAGCTACGAGCAGTACTTC
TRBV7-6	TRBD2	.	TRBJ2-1	CASSGGTSPYNEQFF	TGTGCCAGCAGCGGGGGGACTAGCCCCTACAATGAGCAGTTCTTC
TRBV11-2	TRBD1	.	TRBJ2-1	CASSQTGQGENEQFF	TGTGCCAGCAGCCAAACAGGACAGGGTGAGAATGAGCAGTTCTTC
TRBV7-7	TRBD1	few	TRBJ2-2	CASSLGQGEGELFF	TGTGCTAGCAGCTTAGGACAGGGTGAGGGGGAGCTGTTTTTT
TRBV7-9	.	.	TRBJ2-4	CASSLGLPFDIQYF	TGTGCCAGCAGCCTCGGACTCCCCTTCGACATTCAGTACTTC
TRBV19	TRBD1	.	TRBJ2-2	CASGDRGAGELFF	TGTGCCAGCGGCGACAGGGGGGCCGGGGAGCTGTTTTTT
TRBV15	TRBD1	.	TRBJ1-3	CATSRDSEGNTIYF	TGTGCCACCAGCCGGGACAGCGAAGGAAACACCATATATTTT
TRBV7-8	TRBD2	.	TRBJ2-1	CASSLEAGGFHNEQFF	TGTGCCAGCAGCTTAGAAGCGGGAGGTTTTCACAATGAGCAGTTCTTC
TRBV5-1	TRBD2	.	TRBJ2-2	CASSHSGTSPNTGELFF	TGCGCCAGCAGCCACTCCGGGACTAGCCCTAACACCGGGGAGCTGTTTTTT
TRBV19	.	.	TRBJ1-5	CASSMGAGTPYSNQPQHF	TGTGCCAGTAGTATGGGGGCCGGGACACCTTATAGCAATCAGCCCCAGCATTTT
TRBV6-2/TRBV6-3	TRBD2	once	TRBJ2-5	CASSSGTSAETQYF	TGTGCCAGCAGTTCCGGGACTAGCGCCGAGACCCAGTACTTC
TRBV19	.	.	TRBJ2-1	CASSIGSSYNEQFF	TGTGCCAGTAGTATCGGGAGCTCCTACAATGAGCAGTTCTTC
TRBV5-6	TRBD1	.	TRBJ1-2	CASSLGTGVRGYGYTF	TGTGCCAGCAGCTTGGGGACAGGGGTACGCGGATATGGCTACACCTTC
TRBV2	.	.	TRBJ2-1	CASRRRDNNEQFF	TGTGCCAGCAGGCGTCGGGACAACAATGAGCAGTTCTTC
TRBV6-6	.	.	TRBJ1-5	CASSLGIGQPQHF	TGTGCCAGCAGCCTCGGGATCGGACAGCCCCAGCATTTT
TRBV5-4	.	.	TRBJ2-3	CASSLFPSPSTDTQYF	TGTGCCAGCAGCTTGTTTCCTAGCCCCAGCACAGATACGCAGTATTTT
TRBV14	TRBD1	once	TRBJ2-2	CASSQDRTGVFGELFF	TGTGCCAGCAGCCAAGACCGGACAGGGGTCTTCGGGGAGCTGTTTTTT
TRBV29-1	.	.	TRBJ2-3	CSVIFRGSGTDTQYF	TGCAGCGTAATTTTTAGGGGCTCGGGCACAGATACGCAGTATTTT
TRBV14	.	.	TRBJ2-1	CASSEGGDEQFF	TGTGCCAGCAGCGAGGGGGGGGATGAGCAGTTCTTC
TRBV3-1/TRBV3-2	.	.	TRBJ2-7	CASSQGFGEREQYF	TGTGCCAGCAGCCAAGGATTCGGTGAGCGGGAGCAGTACTTC
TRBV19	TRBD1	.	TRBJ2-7	CASSITGGYEQYF	TGTGCCAGTAGTATTACAGGGGGCTACGAGCAGTACTTC
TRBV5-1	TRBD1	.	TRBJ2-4	CASSWIGTGVAKNIQYF	TGCGCCAGCAGCTGGATCGGGACAGGGGTAGCCAAAAACATTCAGTACTTC
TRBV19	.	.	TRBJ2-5	CASSTGHRGGTQYF	TGTGCCAGTAGTACGGGACATCGAGGGGGGACCCAGTACTTC
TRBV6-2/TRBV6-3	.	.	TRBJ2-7	CASSYSVYEQYF	TGTGCCAGCAGTTACTCCGTTTACGAGCAGTACTTC
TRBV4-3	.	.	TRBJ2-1	CASSQDHYNEQFF	TGCGCCAGCAGCCAAGACCACTACAATGAGCAGTTCTTC
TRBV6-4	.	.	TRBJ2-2	CASSRDNLNTGELFF	TGTGCCAGCAGCCGGGACAACTTGAACACCGGGGAGCTGTTTTTT
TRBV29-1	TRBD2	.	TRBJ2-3	CSVEFSGNTQYF	TGCAGCGTTGAGTTTAGCGGGAACACGCAGTATTTT
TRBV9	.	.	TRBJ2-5	CASSVAGAETQYF	TGTGCCAGCAGCGTAGCGGGAGCAGAGACCCAGTACTTC
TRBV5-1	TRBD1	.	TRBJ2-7	CASSSPGGEQYF	TGCGCCAGCAGCTCCCCAGGGGGCGAGCAGTACTTC
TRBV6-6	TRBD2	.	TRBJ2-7	CASTTPGLAGVGEQYF	TGTGCCAGCACCACACCGGGACTAGCGGGAGTTGGTGAGCAGTACTTC
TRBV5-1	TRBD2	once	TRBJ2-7	CASNPGLAGDEQYF	TGCGCCAGCAATCCGGGACTAGCGGGAGACGAGCAGTACTTC
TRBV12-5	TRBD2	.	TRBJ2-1	CASGPAGTSGSHEQFF	TGTGCTAGTGGTCCCGCCGGGACTAGCGGGAGTCATGAGCAGTTCTTC
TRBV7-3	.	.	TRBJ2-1	CASSLTGGNEQFF	TGTGCCAGCAGCTTAACGGGGGGCAATGAGCAGTTCTTC
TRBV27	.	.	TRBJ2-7	CASSLFRGGERGSYEQYF	TGTGCCAGCAGTTTATTTAGGGGGGGGGAGCGGGGCTCCTACGAGCAGTACTTC
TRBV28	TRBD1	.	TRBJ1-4	CASSTTGAIGEKLFF	TGTGCCAGCAGCACTACAGGGGCGATAGGCGAAAAACTGTTTTTT